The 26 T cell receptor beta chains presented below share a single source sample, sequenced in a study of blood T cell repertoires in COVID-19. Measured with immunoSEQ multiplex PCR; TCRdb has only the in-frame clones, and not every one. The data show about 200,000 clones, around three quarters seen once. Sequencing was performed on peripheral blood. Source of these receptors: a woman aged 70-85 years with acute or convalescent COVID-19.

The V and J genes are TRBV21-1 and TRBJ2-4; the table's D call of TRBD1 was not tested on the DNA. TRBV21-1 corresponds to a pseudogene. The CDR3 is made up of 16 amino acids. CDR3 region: CASSKRIDRVKNIQYF. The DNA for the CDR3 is TGTGCCAGCAGCAAAAGGATTGACAGGGTCAAAAACATTCAGTACTTC.

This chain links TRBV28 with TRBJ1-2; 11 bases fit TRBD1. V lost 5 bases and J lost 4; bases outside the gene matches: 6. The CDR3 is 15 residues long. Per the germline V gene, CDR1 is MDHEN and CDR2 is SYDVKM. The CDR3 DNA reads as TGTGCCAGCAGTCCTCGGGACAGGGGGACCTATGGCTACACCTTC. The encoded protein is CASSPRDRGTYGYTF.

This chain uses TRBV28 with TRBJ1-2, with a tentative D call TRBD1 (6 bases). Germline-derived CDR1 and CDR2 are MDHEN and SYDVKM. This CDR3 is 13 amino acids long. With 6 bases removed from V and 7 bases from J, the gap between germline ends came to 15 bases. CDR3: CASSLAGTSGYTF. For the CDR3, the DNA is TGTGCCAGCAGCCTAGCCGGGACATCTGGCTACACCTTC.

The chain's CDR3 is CASTDSRAGEKLFF. In DNA, the CDR3 is TGTGCCAGCACTGATAGCAGGGCTGGTGAAAAACTGTTTTTT. The chain links TRBV2 to TRBJ1-4; a weak D match, TRBD1 (5 bases). Trimming removed 7 bases at V and 7 bases at J, with 16 bases between. CDR1 and CDR2 from the germline V gene are SNHLY and FYNNEI. CDR3 size: 14 residues.

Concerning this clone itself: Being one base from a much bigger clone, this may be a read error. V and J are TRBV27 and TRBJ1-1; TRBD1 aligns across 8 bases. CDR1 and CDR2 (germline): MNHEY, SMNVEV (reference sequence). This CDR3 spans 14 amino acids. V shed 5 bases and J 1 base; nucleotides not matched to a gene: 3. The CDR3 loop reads CASSPGTGNTEAFF. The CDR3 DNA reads TGTGCCAGCAGTCCCGGGACAGGGAACACTGAAGCTTTCTTT.

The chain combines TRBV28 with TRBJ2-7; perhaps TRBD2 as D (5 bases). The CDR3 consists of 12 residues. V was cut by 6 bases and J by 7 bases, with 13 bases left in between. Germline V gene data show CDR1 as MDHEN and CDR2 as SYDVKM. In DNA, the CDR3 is TGTGCCAGCAGGAGGGTAGGTTGGGAGCAGTACTTC. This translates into CASRRVGWEQYF.

Here the CDR3 DNA reads TGTGCCAGTAGTACGGACAGGACAACTAATGAAAAACTGTTTTTT. Protein: CASSTDRTTNEKLFF. The chain is built from TRBV19 and TRBJ1-4, with 7 bases lining up with TRBD1. CDR1 and CDR2 from the germline V gene are LNHDA and SQIVND (reference sequence). The CDR3 covers 15 residues. J gave up 0 bases and V 4 bases, and 2 bases lay outside the gene matches.

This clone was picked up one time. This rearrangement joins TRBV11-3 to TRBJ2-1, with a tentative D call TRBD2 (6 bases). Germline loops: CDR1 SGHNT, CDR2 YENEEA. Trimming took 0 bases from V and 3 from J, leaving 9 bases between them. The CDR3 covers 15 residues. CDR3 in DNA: TGTGCCAGCAGCTTAGACGGGAGATTCTACAATGAGCAGTTCTTC. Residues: CASSLDGRFYNEQFF.

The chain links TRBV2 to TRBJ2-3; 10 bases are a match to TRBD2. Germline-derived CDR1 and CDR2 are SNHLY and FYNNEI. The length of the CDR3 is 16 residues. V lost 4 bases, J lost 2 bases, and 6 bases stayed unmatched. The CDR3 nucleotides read TGTGCCAGCAGTGTCCCAGCGGGAGGGCTCACAGATACGCAGTATTTT. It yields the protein CASSVPAGGLTDTQYF.

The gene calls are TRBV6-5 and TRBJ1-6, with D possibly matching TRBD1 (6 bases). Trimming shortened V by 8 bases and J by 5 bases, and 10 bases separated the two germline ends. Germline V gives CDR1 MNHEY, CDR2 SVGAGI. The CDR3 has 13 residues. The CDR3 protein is CASGRGNNSPLHF. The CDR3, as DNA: TGTGCCAGCGGGAGGGGGAATAATTCACCCCTCCACTTT.

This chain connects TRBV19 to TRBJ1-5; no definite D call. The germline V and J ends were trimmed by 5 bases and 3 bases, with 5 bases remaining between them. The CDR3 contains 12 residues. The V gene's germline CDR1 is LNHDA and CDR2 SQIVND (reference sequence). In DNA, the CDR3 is TGTGCCAGTAGTGTCAACAATCAGCCCCAGCATTTT. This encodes CASSVNNQPQHF.

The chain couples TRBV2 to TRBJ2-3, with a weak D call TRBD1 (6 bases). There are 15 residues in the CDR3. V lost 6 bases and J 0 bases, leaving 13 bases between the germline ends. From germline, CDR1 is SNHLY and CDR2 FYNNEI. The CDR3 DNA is TGTGCCAGCAGCTCGGACAGAGCTAGCACAGATACGCAGTATTTT. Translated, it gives CASSSDRASTDTQYF.

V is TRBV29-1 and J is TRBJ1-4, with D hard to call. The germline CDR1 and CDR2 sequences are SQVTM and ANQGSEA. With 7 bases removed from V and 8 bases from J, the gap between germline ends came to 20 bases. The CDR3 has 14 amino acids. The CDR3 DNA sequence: TGCAGCGCTCTAGACCACACCGGTCTAGAAAAACTGTTTTTT. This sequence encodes CSALDHTGLEKLFF.

DNA of the CDR3: TGTGCCACCAGTGATTCTGGACTAGCGGCCCCCAATGAGCAGTTCTTC. As protein: CATSDSGLAAPNEQFF. The chain links TRBV24-1 to TRBJ2-1, with 10 bases lining up with TRBD2. This CDR3 is 16 amino acids long. V was clipped by 2 bases and J by 6 bases; unmatched bases: 6. CDR1 is KGHDR and CDR2 is SFDVKD in the germline V gene.

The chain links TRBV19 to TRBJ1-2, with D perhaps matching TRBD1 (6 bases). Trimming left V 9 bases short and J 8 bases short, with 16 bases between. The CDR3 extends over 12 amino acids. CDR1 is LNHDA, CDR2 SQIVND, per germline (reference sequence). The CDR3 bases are TGTGCCAGCATGGGGGGGCCGGTAGGCTACACCTTC. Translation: CASMGGPVGYTF. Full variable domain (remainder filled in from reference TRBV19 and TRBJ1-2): DGGITQSPKYLFRKEGQNVTLSCEQNLNHDAMYWYRQDPGQGLRLIYYSQIVNDFQKGDIAEGYSVSREKKESFPLTVTSAQKNPTAFYLCASMGGPVGYTFGSGTRLTVV.

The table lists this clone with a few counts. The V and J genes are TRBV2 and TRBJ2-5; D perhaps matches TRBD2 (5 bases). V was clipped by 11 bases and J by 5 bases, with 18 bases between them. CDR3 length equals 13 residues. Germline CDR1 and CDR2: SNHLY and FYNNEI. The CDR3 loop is CAAAITRRETQYF. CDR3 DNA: TGTGCCGCAGCCATCACTAGAAGGGAGACCCAGTACTTC.

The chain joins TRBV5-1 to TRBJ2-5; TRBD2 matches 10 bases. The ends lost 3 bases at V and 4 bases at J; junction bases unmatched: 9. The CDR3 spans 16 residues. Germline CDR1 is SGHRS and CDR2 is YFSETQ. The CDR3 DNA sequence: TGCGCCAGCAGCTCCTACCAGCGACTAGCGGGAGAGACCCAGTACTTC. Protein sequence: CASSSYQRLAGETQYF.

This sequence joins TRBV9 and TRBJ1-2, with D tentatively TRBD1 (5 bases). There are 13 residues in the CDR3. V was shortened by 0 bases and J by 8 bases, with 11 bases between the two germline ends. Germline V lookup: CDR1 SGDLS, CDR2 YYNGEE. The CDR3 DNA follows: TGTGCCAGCAGCGTAGGTCAGGGTGGAGGCTACACCTTC. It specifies CASSVGQGGGYTF.

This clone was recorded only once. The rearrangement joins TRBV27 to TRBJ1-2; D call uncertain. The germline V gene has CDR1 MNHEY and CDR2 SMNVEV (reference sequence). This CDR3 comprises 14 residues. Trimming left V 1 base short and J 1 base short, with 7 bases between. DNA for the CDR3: TGTGCCAGCAGTTTATACCCCGGTAACTATGGCTACACCTTC. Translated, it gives CASSLYPGNYGYTF.

DNA of the CDR3: TGTGCCACCAGCAGCTCGAGCGGGACTTTTTACAATGAGCAGTTCTTC. Protein sequence: CATSSSSGTFYNEQFF. This chain uses TRBV15 with TRBJ2-1; 7 nucleotides agree with TRBD2. The CDR3 totals 16 residues. The V and J ends lost 3 bases and 4 bases, in that order; junction bases with no gene match: 9. Looked up from germline, CDR1 is LNHNV and CDR2 is YYDKDF (reference sequence).

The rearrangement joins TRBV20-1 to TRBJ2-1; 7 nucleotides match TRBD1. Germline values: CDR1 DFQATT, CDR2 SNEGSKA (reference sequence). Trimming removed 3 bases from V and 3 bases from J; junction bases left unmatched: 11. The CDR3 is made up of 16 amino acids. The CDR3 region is CSASPPRQGVYNEQFF. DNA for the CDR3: TGCAGTGCTAGTCCGCCAAGACAGGGAGTCTACAATGAGCAGTTCTTC.

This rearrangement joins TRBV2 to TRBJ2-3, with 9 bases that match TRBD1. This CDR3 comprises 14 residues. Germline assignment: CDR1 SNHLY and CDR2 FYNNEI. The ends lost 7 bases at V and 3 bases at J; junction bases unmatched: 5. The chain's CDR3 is CASTDRGGTDTQYF. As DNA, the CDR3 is TGTGCCAGCACCGACAGGGGGGGAACAGATACGCAGTATTTT. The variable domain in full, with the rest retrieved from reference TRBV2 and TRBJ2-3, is EPEVTQTPSHQVTQMGQEVILRCVPISNHLYFYWYRQILGQKVEFLVSFYNNEISEKSEIFDDQFSVERPDGSNFTLKIRSTKLEDSAMYFCASTDRGGTDTQYFGPGTRLTVL.

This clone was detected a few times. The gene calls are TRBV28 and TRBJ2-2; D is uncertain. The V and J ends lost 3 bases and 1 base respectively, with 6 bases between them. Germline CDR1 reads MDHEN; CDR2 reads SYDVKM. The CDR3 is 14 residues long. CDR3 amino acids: CASSFGKNTGELFF. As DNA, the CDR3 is TGTGCCAGCAGTTTTGGCAAGAACACCGGGGAGCTGTTTTTT.

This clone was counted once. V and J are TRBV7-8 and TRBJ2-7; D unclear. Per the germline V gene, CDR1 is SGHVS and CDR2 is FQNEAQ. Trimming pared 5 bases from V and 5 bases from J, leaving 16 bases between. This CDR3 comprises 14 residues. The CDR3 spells CASSKPGAVDEQYF. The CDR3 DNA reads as TGTGCCAGCAGCAAGCCCGGAGCTGTAGACGAGCAGTACTTC.

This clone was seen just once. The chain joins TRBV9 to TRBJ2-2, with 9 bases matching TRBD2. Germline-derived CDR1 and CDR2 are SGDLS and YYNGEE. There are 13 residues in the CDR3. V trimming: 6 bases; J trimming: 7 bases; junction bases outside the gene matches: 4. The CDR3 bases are TGTGCCAGCAAGCCAGCGGGAGGCGGGGAGCTGTTTTTT. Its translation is CASKPAGGGELFF.

DNA of the CDR3: TGTGCCAGCAGTTTAATGCCGGCGTCAGGGGTTGAAAAACTGTTTTTT. Translating gives CASSLMPASGVEKLFF. This rearrangement joins TRBV25-1 to TRBJ1-4, with D perhaps matching TRBD1 (6 bases). From germline, CDR1 is MGHDK and CDR2 SYGVNS. Trimming cost V 5 bases and J 7 bases, with 20 bases left between them. The CDR3 is 16 amino acids.